This entry concerns a single T cell receptor beta chain. The antigen is not known. Assay: immunoSEQ multiplex PCR; the TCRdb copy retains only in-frame clones and omits some. The table includes tens of thousands of clones, about nine tenths detected once. These data come from a study of PD-1 blockade in classical Hodgkin lymphoma. Study background: Nivolumab dosing for patients was 3 mg/kg, administered intravenously every 2 weeks. Notes on the study in general: Diminished baseline TCR diversity has been reported in newly diagnosed patients relative to healthy donors.

Each patient relapsed following autologous stem cell transplantation, and prior brentuximab vedotin exposure differed. Complete response, partial response or progressive disease constituted the best responses recorded. The trim removed 5 bases at V and 6 bases at J, leaving 3 bases unmatched. Looked up from germline, CDR1 is SGHVS and CDR2 is FQNEAQ. This CDR3 has 15 residues. Sequencing was performed on peripheral blood mononuclear cells (PBMCs), taken at baseline. This chain links TRBV7-8 with TRBJ2-1; 14 bases map to TRBD2. The receptor's source is a human donor with classical Hodgkin lymphoma. CDR3 residues: CASSPGTSGGNEQFF. The CDR3 region has the DNA TGTGCCAGCAGCCCCGGGACTAGCGGGGGCAATGAGCAGTTCTTC.